This TCR beta chain was captured by sequencing in a study of cytomegalovirus exposure and HLA in healthy donors. Turning to the study itself: Prior work identified 120 million or so unique TCR beta sequences in approximately 180 million T cells. Points from the study as a whole: The study assumed roughly uniform donor sequencing depth for presence/absence analyses.

Germline assignment: CDR1 MNHEY and CDR2 SVGAGI. This CDR3 spans 14 amino acids. Trimming took 7 bases from V and 4 from J, leaving 16 bases between them. This PCR relied on a set of 60 Vbeta primers and 13 Jbeta primers. The assay was immunoSEQ multiplex PCR, and TCRdb's table has in-frame clones only and misses some. The data contain under 200,000 clones, over 65% of them singletons. Worth noting for this clone: Its antigen is unidentified.

Sequenced sample: PBMCs. The sequence was obtained from a woman aged 40 to 55 in good health and CMV-seropositive. J is TRBJ1-1 and V is TRBV6-5; D might be TRBD1 (6 bases). The CDR3 bases are TGTGCCAGCATTAAAGGGGGGGGAGGCACTGAAGCTTTCTTT. Translating it yields CASIKGGGGTEAFF.